Following are 25 T cell receptor beta chains from one sample sequenced in a study of CD8+ T cells in alopecia areata. RNA, once extracted, was reverse transcribed into cDNA for use as the sequencing template. TCRdb's copy holds only in-frame clones and misses some; the assay was immunoSEQ multiplex PCR. The sample lists almost 250,000 clones, approximately 61% occurring once. Sequencing was performed on CD4+ T cells sorted from blood, taken at week 0. Every receptor here comes from a human donor with alopecia areata.

The rearrangement joins TRBV6-5 to TRBJ2-3; tentative D call: TRBD2 (6 bases). The ends were cut back, 6 bases at V and 4 bases at J, with 14 bases in the middle. The germline V gene encodes CDR1 MNHEY and CDR2 SVGAGI. This CDR3 contains 14 residues. The DNA of the CDR3 is TGTGCCAGCAGACCACATGGAGGGCCAGATACGCAGTATTTT. It specifies CASRPHGGPDTQYF.

Worth noting for this clone: The same CDR3 is also encoded by other DNA sequences in this sample. The CDR3 DNA is TGTGCCTGGAGCCCCGACAGTTCTAACTATGGCTACACCTTC. It is translated as CAWSPDSSNYGYTF. J is TRBJ1-2 and V is TRBV30, with a weak D call TRBD1 (5 bases). V lost 3 bases and J lost 0, with 11 bases in between. This CDR3 has 14 residues. Germline V CDR1 and CDR2: GTSNPN, SVGIG (reference sequence).

This chain connects TRBV9 to TRBJ1-4; D is unresolved. CDR3 length: 14 amino acids. Germline V CDR1 and CDR2: SGDLS, YYNGEE. Deletions cut 2 bases from V and 7 bases from J, with 12 bases between. The CDR3 coding sequence is TGTGCCAGCAGCGTCGGGGTTACTGGTGAAAAACTGTTTTTT. This codes for CASSVGVTGEKLFF.

This clone was picked up a small number of times. The chain links TRBV14 to TRBJ2-4; a weak D match, TRBD2 (5 bases). CDR1 is SGHDN, CDR2 FVKESK, per germline. V lost 1 base to trimming and J lost 0 bases, with 13 bases between them. CDR3 length: 17 amino acids. CDR3 loop: CASSQADRDLAKNIQYF. For the CDR3, the DNA is TGTGCCAGCAGCCAAGCGGACCGGGATCTAGCCAAAAACATTCAGTACTTC.

The V gene is TRBV7-3, the J gene TRBJ2-3; D is possibly TRBD1 (5 bases). The V gene lost 2 bases and the J gene lost 3 bases, with 15 bases spanning the gap. This CDR3 has 16 residues. Germline V gene sequence: CDR1 SGHTA, CDR2 FQGTGA. Here the CDR3 DNA reads TGTGCCAGCAGCTTATCACCAGGGTATCTGACAGATACGCAGTATTTT. It translates to CASSLSPGYLTDTQYF.

This clone was recorded a few times. The J gene is TRBJ2-2, the V gene TRBV25-1; D unclear. The germline V gene has CDR1 MGHDK and CDR2 SYGVNS. Trimming shortened V by 0 bases and J by 0 bases, and 8 bases separated the two germline ends. The CDR3 covers 16 residues. CDR3 region: CASSEYGSSNTGELFF. CDR3 nucleotides: TGTGCCAGCAGTGAATATGGCAGTTCGAACACCGGGGAGCTGTTTTTT.

This rearrangement joins TRBV15 to TRBJ1-1; tentative D call: TRBD1 (5 bases). This CDR3 contains 14 residues. In germline, CDR1 is LNHNV, CDR2 YYDKDF (reference sequence). V was pared by 1 base and J by 0 bases, with 6 bases between. CDR3 loop: CATSRGGVNTEAFF. The CDR3 DNA reads TGTGCCACCAGCAGAGGGGGGGTGAACACTGAAGCTTTCTTT.

This clone occurred a few times. The V call is TRBV4-1, the J call TRBJ1-6; D remains unclear. Germline V gene data show CDR1 as MGHRA and CDR2 as YSYEKL. The CDR3 runs to 13 residues. V lost 0 bases and J 8 bases, leaving 5 bases between the germline ends. CDR3 sequence reads: CASSQDPHSPLHF. CDR3 coding DNA: TGCGCCAGCAGCCAAGATCCGCATTCACCCCTCCACTTT.

This rearrangement joins TRBV27 to TRBJ1-2; weak D call: TRBD1 (6 bases). V was trimmed by 6 bases and J by 4 bases, leaving 15 bases between them. The CDR3 runs to 14 residues. In germline, CDR1 is MNHEY, CDR2 SMNVEV (reference sequence). CDR3 amino acids: CASSNEGRGYGYTF. For the CDR3, the DNA is TGTGCCAGCAGCAACGAGGGCAGGGGCTATGGCTACACCTTC.

This chain joins TRBV4-3 and TRBJ2-3; D is ambiguous. CDR1 and CDR2 from the germline V gene are LGHNA and YSLEER. The germline V and J ends were trimmed by 4 bases and 3 bases, with 14 bases remaining between them. This CDR3 comprises 15 residues. The CDR3 reads CASSPERARTDTQYF. The CDR3 nucleotides are TGCGCCAGCAGCCCGGAAAGGGCCCGGACAGATACGCAGTATTTT.

On this clone itself: The sample carries other DNA sequences with the same CDR3. The chain is built from TRBV5-1 and TRBJ1-1; D not certain. The CDR3 is made up of 13 amino acids. Germline lookup yields CDR1 SGHRS and CDR2 YFSETQ. Between the trimmed V and J ends, which lost 0 bases and 0 bases, there was a span of 3 bases. DNA of the CDR3: TGCGCCAGCAGCTTGGAGGTGAACACTGAAGCTTTCTTT. It yields the protein CASSLEVNTEAFF.

This clone was counted a single time. The V and J genes are TRBV5-1 and TRBJ2-5, with no clear D. This CDR3 comprises 12 residues. V lost 0 bases to trimming and J lost 4 bases, with 4 bases between them. Germline V CDR1 and CDR2: SGHRS, YFSETQ. The CDR3 loop reads CASSLDLETQYF. The CDR3 nucleotides are TGCGCCAGCAGCTTGGATCTAGAGACCCAGTACTTC.

V usage is TRBV7-9 and J usage is TRBJ1-1, with a tentative D call TRBD1 (5 bases). Trimming took off 8 bases at V and 0 bases at J, with 16 bases between the two ends. The CDR3 is made up of 15 amino acids. CDR1 and CDR2 from the germline V gene are SEHNR and FQNEAQ (reference sequence). Here the CDR3 DNA reads TGTGCCAGCTCCCAGAGTGGGGGACTGAACACTGAAGCTTTCTTT. Translating it yields CASSQSGGLNTEAFF. The full variable domain, its missing parts supplied by reference TRBV7-9 and TRBJ1-1, is DTGVSQNPRHKITKRGQNVTFRCDPISEHNRLYWYRQTLGQGPEFLTYFQNEAQLEKSRLLSDRFSAERPKGSFSTLEIQRTEQGDSAMYLCASSQSGGLNTEAFFGQGTRLTVV.

V usage is TRBV29-1 and J usage is TRBJ1-1; 8 positions match TRBD1. With 7 bases clipped from V and 1 base from J, the junction kept 5 bases outside the gene matches. CDR3 length equals 13 residues. Germline V lookup: CDR1 SQVTM, CDR2 ANQGSEA. In nucleotides, the CDR3 is TGCAGCGCAGGGGGCCAGGCGAACACTGAAGCTTTCTTT. Its translation: CSAGGQANTEAFF.

This sequence joins TRBV5-1 and TRBJ1-2; 8 nucleotides align to TRBD1. CDR1 is SGHRS and CDR2 is YFSETQ in the germline V gene. Germline trimming cut 4 bases from V and 7 bases from J; bases unmatched to any gene: 9. The CDR3 loop spans 14 amino acids. This CDR3 is CASSPTTGGGGYTF. In nucleotides, the CDR3 is TGCGCCAGCAGCCCAACCACAGGGGGAGGTGGCTACACCTTC.

The J gene is TRBJ2-7, the V gene TRBV13; 9 nucleotides agree with TRBD1. The CDR3 is 13 amino acids. Germline loops: CDR1 PRHDT, CDR2 FYEKMQ (reference sequence). Trimming removed 6 bases from V and 1 base from J; junction bases left unmatched: 1. CDR3 in DNA: TGTGCCAGCAGAGGGACAGGGTCCTACGAGCAGTACTTC. It translates to CASRGTGSYEQYF.

The rearrangement links TRBV30 to TRBJ2-7; possible D gene TRBD2, 6 bases. Germline V gives CDR1 GTSNPN, CDR2 SVGIG (reference sequence). V lost 0 bases to trimming and J lost 2 bases, with 14 bases between them. This CDR3 contains 15 residues. The CDR3 DNA follows: TGTGCCTGGAGTGTACTTGGGGGGAGGACCTACGAGCAGTACTTC. This gives the protein CAWSVLGGRTYEQYF.

Notes on this clone: This same CDR3 is encoded by further DNA sequences in the sample. The gene calls are TRBV5-1 and TRBJ2-5; unclear D gene. Between the trimmed V and J ends, which lost 0 bases and 2 bases, there was a span of 5 bases. The length of the CDR3 is 13 residues. Looked up from germline, CDR1 is SGHRS and CDR2 is YFSETQ. The CDR3 coding sequence is TGCGCCAGCAGCTTGGGGGCACAAGAGACCCAGTACTTC. Encoded protein: CASSLGAQETQYF.

This clone was picked up a small number of times. The chain uses TRBV29-1 and TRBJ2-2; TRBD1 is a possible D gene (6 bases). Germline V gene lookup returns CDR1 SQVTM and CDR2 ANQGSEA. The CDR3 is 12 amino acids. V lost 7 bases to trimming and J lost 6 bases, with 12 bases between them. This CDR3 is CSAVTGSGELFF. CDR3 in DNA: TGCAGCGCTGTTACAGGGTCCGGGGAGCTGTTTTTT.

The rearrangement links TRBV5-4 to TRBJ2-5; possible D gene TRBD1, 6 bases. With 2 bases removed from V and 5 bases from J, the gap between germline ends came to 16 bases. Germline V gene sequence: CDR1 SGHNT, CDR2 YYREEE (reference sequence). The CDR3 sequence is 15 residues long. The CDR3, as DNA: TGTGCCAGCAGCTTTTTCAGGGGTAAAGGGGAGACCCAGTACTTC. This encodes CASSFFRGKGETQYF.

The genes are TRBV30 and TRBJ2-7, with D unresolved. This CDR3 region has 11 residues. The germline V and J ends were trimmed by 1 base and 2 bases, with 3 bases remaining between them. From germline, CDR1 is GTSNPN and CDR2 SVGIG (reference sequence). The CDR3 bases are TGTGCCTGGAGTGCCACCTACGAGCAGTACTTC. Protein product: CAWSATYEQYF.

The rearrangement links TRBV5-1 to TRBJ1-6; D remains ambiguous. The CDR3 totals 12 residues. Germline V lookup: CDR1 SGHRS, CDR2 YFSETQ. V shed 3 bases and J shed 7 bases, with 5 bases lying between them. The CDR3 DNA reads TGCGCCAGCAGCTGGGAGAATTCACCCCTCCACTTT. This codes for CASSWENSPLHF.

The rearrangement uses TRBV11-2 and TRBJ2-3, with 15 nucleotides matching TRBD2. Germline CDR1 reads SGHAT; CDR2 reads FQNNGV. Trimming at V came to 6 bases and at J to 8 bases, leaving 3 bases not matched to a gene. The CDR3 has 14 residues. The CDR3 reads CASRGLAGGPTQYF. CDR3 DNA sequence: TGTGCCAGCAGAGGACTAGCGGGGGGGCCTACGCAGTATTTT.

Worth noting for this clone: This sample also contains other DNA sequences that code for the same CDR3. The V and J genes are TRBV29-1 and TRBJ1-1; D is undetermined. This CDR3 is 13 amino acids long. Germline V gene data show CDR1 as SQVTM and CDR2 as ANQGSEA. V gave up 2 bases and J gave up 0 bases, with 7 bases separating them. This chain's CDR3 is CSVERRLNTEAFF. DNA of the CDR3: TGCAGCGTTGAACGACGACTGAACACTGAAGCTTTCTTT.

V and J are TRBV2 and TRBJ1-4; no reliable D call. V was shortened by 4 bases and J by 5 bases, with 14 bases between the two germline ends. Per germline, CDR1 SNHLY and CDR2 FYNNEI. The CDR3 runs to 15 residues. CDR3 DNA: TGTGCCAGCAGTGCCCAAGGCACCTCCAATGAAAAACTGTTTTTT. Translating gives CASSAQGTSNEKLFF.